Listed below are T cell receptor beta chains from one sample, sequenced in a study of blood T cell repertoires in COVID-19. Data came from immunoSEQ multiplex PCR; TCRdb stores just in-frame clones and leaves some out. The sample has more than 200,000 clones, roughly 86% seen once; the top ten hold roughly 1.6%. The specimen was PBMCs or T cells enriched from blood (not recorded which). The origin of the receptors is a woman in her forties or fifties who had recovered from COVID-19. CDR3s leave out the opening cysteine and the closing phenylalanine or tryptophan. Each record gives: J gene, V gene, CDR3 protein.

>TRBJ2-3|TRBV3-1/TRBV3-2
ASSQNTGSTDTQY
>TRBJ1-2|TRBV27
ASSLLHTGSRAANYGYT
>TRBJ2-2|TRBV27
ASSFFLTGGGELF
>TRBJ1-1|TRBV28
ASSLRGQGSEAF
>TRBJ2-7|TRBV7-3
ASTLGGYEQY
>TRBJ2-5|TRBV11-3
ASSLDPRKETQY
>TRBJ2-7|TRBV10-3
AITEVLAASYEQY
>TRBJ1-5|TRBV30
AWGTGRGQPQH
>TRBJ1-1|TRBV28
ASSTIGGPGTEAF
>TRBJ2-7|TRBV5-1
ASSFGRDSYEQY
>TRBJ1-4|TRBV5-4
ASSQLTGAGATNEKLF
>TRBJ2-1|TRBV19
ASSIQGLAVPSYNEQF
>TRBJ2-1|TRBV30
AWSGLAGGNEQF
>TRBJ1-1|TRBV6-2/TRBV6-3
ASSSHRGEDTEAF
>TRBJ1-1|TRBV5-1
ASRLRQGMNTEAF
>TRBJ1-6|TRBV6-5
ASSRQGSYNSPLH
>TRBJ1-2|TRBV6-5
ASSYVGGSYGYT
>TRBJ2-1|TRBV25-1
ASSVSIGGYNEQF
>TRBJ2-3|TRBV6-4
ASSAQGADTQY
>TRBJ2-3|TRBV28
ATGLAGALSVDTQY
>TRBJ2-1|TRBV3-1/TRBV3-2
ASSQDRVLAGGRLF
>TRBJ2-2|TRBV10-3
AISETRTGSNTGELF
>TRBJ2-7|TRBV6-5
ASIRSGTSSNEQY